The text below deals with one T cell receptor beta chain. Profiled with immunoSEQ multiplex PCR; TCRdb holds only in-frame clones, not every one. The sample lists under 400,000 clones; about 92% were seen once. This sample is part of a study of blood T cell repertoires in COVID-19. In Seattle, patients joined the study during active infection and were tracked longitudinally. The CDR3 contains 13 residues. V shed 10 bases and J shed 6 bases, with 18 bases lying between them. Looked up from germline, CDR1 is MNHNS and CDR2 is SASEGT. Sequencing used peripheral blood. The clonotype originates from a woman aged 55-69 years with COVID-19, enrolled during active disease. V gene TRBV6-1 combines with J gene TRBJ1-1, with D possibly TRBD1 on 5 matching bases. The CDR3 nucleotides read TGTGCCATCAGCCAGGGCTGGGGCGCTGAAGCTTTCTTT. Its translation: CAISQGWGAEAFF.